These 5 T cell receptor beta chains were sequenced from one sample in a study of cytomegalovirus exposure and HLA in healthy donors. Primers included in the PCR were 60 Vbeta and 13 Jbeta primers. The assay was immunoSEQ multiplex PCR, and TCRdb's table has in-frame clones only and misses some. The table has around 190,000 clones, about four fifths seen once. The sequenced material came from PBMCs. The receptors were gathered from a man between 35 and 55 years old in good health and CMV-seropositive.

This clone was recorded only once. V gene TRBV9 combines with J gene TRBJ2-5, with 7 bases lining up with TRBD1. The DNA end lines up better with TRBJ2-7; the J call may be wrong. Germline lookup yields CDR1 SGDLS and CDR2 YYNGEE. The CDR3 has 14 amino acids. The CDR3 DNA follows: TGTGCCAGCAGCGTAGGCGAGGGGGCGTACGAGCAGTACTTC. Amino acids: CASSVGEGAYEQYF.

The chain recombines TRBV5-5 with TRBJ2-3; tentative D call: TRBD1 (5 bases). CDR1 and CDR2 from the germline V gene are SGHKS and YYEKEE (reference sequence). The ends were cut back, 3 bases at V and 2 bases at J, with 10 bases in the middle. The CDR3 spans 14 residues. CDR3 sequence: CASSWGRYTDTQYF. For the CDR3, the DNA is TGTGCCAGCAGCTGGGGCCGGTACACAGATACGCAGTATTTT.

This clone occurred a few times. The rearrangement joins TRBV6-6 to TRBJ1-1; weak D call: TRBD1 (5 bases). There are 16 residues in the CDR3. Germline V gene sequence: CDR1 MNHNY, CDR2 SVGAGI (reference sequence). With 7 bases removed from V and 4 bases from J, the gap between germline ends came to 22 bases. CDR3 bases: TGTGCCAGCACCTCGCAGGGTTGGCGGGGAGGCACTGAAGCTTTCTTT. This codes for CASTSQGWRGGTEAFF.

The genes are TRBV9 and TRBJ2-2; D not resolved. The CDR3 sequence is 12 residues long. CDR1 and CDR2 from the germline V gene are SGDLS and YYNGEE. The germline V and J ends were trimmed by 2 bases and 6 bases, with 5 bases remaining between them. The CDR3 here is CASSVRSGELFF. The CDR3 nucleotides are TGTGCCAGCAGCGTCCGGTCCGGGGAGCTGTTTTTT.

The CDR3 region is CASSPVPLDNEQFF. The CDR3 DNA sequence: TGCGCCAGCAGCCCCGTACCACTTGATAATGAGCAGTTCTTC. The chain couples TRBV5-1 to TRBJ2-1; unclear D gene. V gave up 4 bases and J gave up 7 bases, with 15 bases separating them. The V gene's germline CDR1 is SGHRS and CDR2 YFSETQ. The CDR3 is 14 residues long. The full variable domain, completed using reference TRBV5-1 and TRBJ2-1, is KAGVTQTPRYLIKTRGQQVTLSCSPISGHRSVSWYQQTPGQGLQFLFEYFSETQRNKGNFPGRFSGRQFSNSRSEMNVSTLELGDSALYLCASSPVPLDNEQFFGPGTRLTVL.